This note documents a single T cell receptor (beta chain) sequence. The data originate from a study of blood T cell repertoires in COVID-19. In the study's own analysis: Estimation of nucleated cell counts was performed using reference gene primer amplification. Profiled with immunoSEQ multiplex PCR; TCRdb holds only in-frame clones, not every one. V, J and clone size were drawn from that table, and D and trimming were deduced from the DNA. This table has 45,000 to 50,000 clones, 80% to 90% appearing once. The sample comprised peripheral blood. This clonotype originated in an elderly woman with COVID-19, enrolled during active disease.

This chain's CDR3 is CASSPNRSNQPQHF. The CDR3 nucleotides are TGCGCCAGCAGCCCCAACAGAAGCAATCAGCCCCAGCATTTT. The rearrangement uses TRBV4-1 and TRBJ1-5, with D hard to call. The V gene lost 4 bases and the J gene lost 1 base, with 8 bases spanning the gap. The CDR3 has 14 residues. The V gene's germline CDR1 is MGHRA and CDR2 YSYEKL.